Reported below is one TCR beta chain. Its specificity is unknown. Sequenced by immunoSEQ multiplex PCR; TCRdb stores in-frame clones only, minus some. The table lists around 29,000 clones, just under 85% of them singletons. The sample belongs to a study of monozygotic twins with cystic fibrosis. Trimming took 0 bases from V and 11 from J, leaving 13 bases between them. The CDR3 contains 13 residues. Germline V CDR1 and CDR2: SEHNR, FQNEAQ (reference sequence). Study results and limitations: Low clonality (median roughly 0.0099) suggested a mostly naive repertoire. J usage was most co-twin-similar in 8 of 16 pairs, V in 13. No link emerged between shared CDR3 counts and age, concordance or severity.

The sequence derives from a girl aged 2-10 years with cystic fibrosis. Material for sequencing was blood. The V call is TRBV7-9, the J call TRBJ1-1, with D maybe TRBD1 (6 bases). CDR3 DNA sequence: TGTGCCAGCAGCTTAGCCCGGACAGAGTCCGCTTTCTTT. It is translated as CASSLARTESAFF.